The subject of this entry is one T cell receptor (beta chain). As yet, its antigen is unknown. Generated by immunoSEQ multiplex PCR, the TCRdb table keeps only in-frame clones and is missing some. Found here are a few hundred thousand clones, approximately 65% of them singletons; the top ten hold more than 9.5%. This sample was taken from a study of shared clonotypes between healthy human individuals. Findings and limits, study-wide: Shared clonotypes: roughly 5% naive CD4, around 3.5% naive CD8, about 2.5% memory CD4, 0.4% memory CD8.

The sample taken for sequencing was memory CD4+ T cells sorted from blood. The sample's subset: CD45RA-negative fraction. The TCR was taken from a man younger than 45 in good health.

The chain's CDR3 is CSARFYEAFF. CDR3 bases: TGCAGTGCTAGATTCTATGAAGCTTTCTTT. V gene TRBV20-1 combines with J gene TRBJ1-1, with D uncertain. CDR1 is DFQATT and CDR2 is SNEGSKA in the germline V gene (reference sequence). V lost 2 bases and J 7 bases, leaving 5 bases between the germline ends. The CDR3 runs to 10 residues.